Following are 10 T cell receptor beta chains from one sample sequenced in a study of T cells in localized non-small cell lung cancer. Data came from immunoSEQ multiplex PCR; TCRdb stores just in-frame clones and leaves some out. The sample consists of fewer than 20,000 clones, approximately 91% of them appearing once. The sequencing here drew on peripheral blood, taken before any cancer treatment. All receptors derive from a man between 40 and 70 years old with stage I lung adenocarcinoma.

The J gene is TRBJ2-3, the V gene TRBV4-1; D remains ambiguous. Germline V gene data show CDR1 as MGHRA and CDR2 as YSYEKL. V lost 0 bases and J lost 2, with 9 bases in between. This CDR3 comprises 15 residues. The CDR3, as DNA: TGCGCCAGCAGCCAAGAGACCTACAACACAGATACGCAGTATTTT. Translated, it gives CASSQETYNTDTQYF.

This clone is labeled medium-sized. V usage is TRBV19 and J usage is TRBJ1-1; 9 positions match TRBD1. The CDR3 contains 14 residues. The junction had 6 bases not matched to a gene; V was cut back by 3 bases and J by 7 bases. Germline CDR1 and CDR2: LNHDA and SQIVND (reference sequence). The CDR3 DNA reads TGTGCCAGTAGTATTGGGACAGGGAATGTTGAAGCTTTCTTT. Protein: CASSIGTGNVEAFF.

The chain recombines TRBV6-5 with TRBJ1-2; D call uncertain. Trimming stripped 0 bases from V and 8 bases from J, with 7 bases between. Germline CDR1 and CDR2: MNHEY and SVGAGI. There are 12 residues in the CDR3. The CDR3, as DNA: TGTGCCAGCAGTTACTCTGGATGGGGCTACACCTTC. Its protein is CASSYSGWGYTF.

The chain links TRBV11-3 to TRBJ2-1; tentatively, D is TRBD2 (6 bases). The CDR3 length is 16 residues. Trimming left V 5 bases short and J 0 bases short, with 14 bases between. Germline V gene lookup returns CDR1 SGHNT and CDR2 YENEEA. The CDR3 sequence: CASSQPRGSSYNEQFF. Here the CDR3 DNA reads TGTGCCAGCAGCCAACCTCGGGGGAGCTCCTACAATGAGCAGTTCTTC.

The genes are TRBV7-2 and TRBJ2-1; D is ambiguous. The CDR3 totals 15 residues. Germline assignment: CDR1 SGHTA and CDR2 FQGNSA. Trimming cost V 7 bases and J 0 bases, with 13 bases left between them. The CDR3 DNA reads as TGTGCCAGCACCATCGACCCAAGCTCCTACAATGAGCAGTTCTTC. Protein product: CASTIDPSSYNEQFF.

The chain has TRBV10-2 and TRBJ2-2; 7 nucleotides agree with TRBD1. Looked up from germline, CDR1 is WSHSY and CDR2 is SAAADI. The CDR3 has 14 amino acids. The junction had 4 bases not matched to a gene; V was cut back by 5 bases and J by 4 bases. CDR3 coding DNA: TGCGCCAGCAGTCGACAGGGCCCCACCGGGGAGCTGTTTTTT. Its translation: CASSRQGPTGELFF.

The V call is TRBV6-5, the J call TRBJ2-2; D tentatively fits TRBD1 or TRBD2 (6 bases each). This CDR3 spans 12 amino acids. Per the germline V gene, CDR1 is MNHEY and CDR2 is SVGAGI. Trimming pared 8 bases from V and 6 bases from J, leaving 10 bases between. The chain's CDR3 is CASGRGPGELFF. The CDR3 bases are TGTGCCAGCGGTCGGGGGCCCGGGGAGCTGTTTTTT.

The chain joins TRBV18 to TRBJ2-5; 7 bases align to TRBD2. The CDR3 runs 14 residues. Germline CDR1 reads KGHSH; CDR2 reads LQKENI. V gave up 1 base and J gave up 5 bases; unmatched junction bases: 4. The CDR3 nucleotides read TGTGCCAGCTCACCACGCCCCGGGGGGGAGACCCAGTACTTC. Amino acid sequence: CASSPRPGGETQYF.

The rearrangement joins TRBV7-6 to TRBJ1-5; 10 nucleotides line up with TRBD1. Per germline, CDR1 SGHVS and CDR2 FNYEAQ. Trimming at V came to 6 bases and at J to 4 bases, leaving 6 bases not matched to a gene. CDR3 length equals 15 residues. In DNA form, the CDR3 reads TGTGCCAGCAGTCAGACAGGGGGCTATAATCAGCCCCAGCATTTT. Encoded protein: CASSQTGGYNQPQHF. The variable domain in full, with the rest retrieved from reference TRBV7-6 and TRBJ1-5, is GAGVSQSPRYKVTKRGQDVALRCDPISGHVSLYWYRQALGQGPEFLTYFNYEAQQDKSGLPNDRFSAERPEGSISTLTIQRTEQRDSAMYRCASSQTGGYNQPQHFGDGTRLSIL.

Remarks on this clone: At one end the junction does not follow the germline gene, possibly because of a read error. The rearrangement links TRBV7-7 to TRBJ2-2; D is unclear. Germline CDR1 and CDR2: SSHAT and FNYEAQ (reference sequence). The CDR3 runs 16 residues. As DNA, the CDR3 is TGTGCTAGCAGCTTAACTCCGACTGCGAACACCGGGGAGCTGTTTTTT. This gives the protein CASSLTPTANTGELFF.